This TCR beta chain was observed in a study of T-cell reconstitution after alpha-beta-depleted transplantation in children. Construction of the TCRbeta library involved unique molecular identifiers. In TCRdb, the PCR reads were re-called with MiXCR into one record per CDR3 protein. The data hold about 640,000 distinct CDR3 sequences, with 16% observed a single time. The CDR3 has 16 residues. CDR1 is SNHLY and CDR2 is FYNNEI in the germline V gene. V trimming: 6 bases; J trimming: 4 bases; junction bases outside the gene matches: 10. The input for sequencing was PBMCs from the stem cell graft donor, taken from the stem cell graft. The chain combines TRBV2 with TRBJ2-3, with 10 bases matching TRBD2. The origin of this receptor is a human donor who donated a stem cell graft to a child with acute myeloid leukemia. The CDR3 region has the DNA TGTGCCAGCAGCGTCGAACTAGCGGGGAGCGCAGATACGCAGTATTTT. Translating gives CASSVELAGSADTQYF.